The present entry profiles one TCR beta chain with its context. The antigen this receptor binds is unknown. No base qualities exist here, and no much larger clone lies one base off it. These data belong to a study of blood T cell repertoires in COVID-19 (dated by TCRdb to 2018 to 2021). Broadly, across the study: Samples from collaborators originated in the United States, Italy and Spain and spanned both the acute and convalescent phases of COVID-19. The prospective study material was composed of cDNA or gDNA derived from T cells, B-cell-depleted T cells, or PBMCs. Deeply sampled blood TCRbeta repertoires from subjects exposed to, actively infected with, or recovered from COVID-19 were included in the dataset. Where available, HLA class I and class II types were obtained from metadata supplied by the sample provider rather than from assay-based typing. The repertoires were made available in a free public database intended to serve as a resource for research on the immune response to SARS-CoV-2. Samples came from the ongoing ImmuneRACE study (first 160 participants) plus 1,254 subjects from 6 global collaborators. Nearly every sample came with metadata listing a de-identified subject ID, COVID-19 status, age in years and sex.

Enrolling through a virtual design, the prospective study's participants ranged in age from roughly 18 to 89 years and lived across some 23 United States geographic areas. In the prospective study, participants were assigned to cohorts based on the clinical history participants reported in a screening survey and a study questionnaire. In the prospective study, whole blood, serum and a nasopharyngeal or oropharyngeal swab were collected from each participant by mobile phlebotomists. Participants in the prospective study had the option to provide additional blood draws and questionnaires over an approximately 2-month period. Blood samples from the prospective study were shipped frozen or at room temperature prior to DNA extraction. Broader findings and caveats from the paper: The quantity of clinical and demographic metadata differed by source and by participant and was supplied without curation.

TCRbeta CDR3 regions were amplified from genomic DNA using the immunoSEQ Assay, a bias-controlled multiplex PCR. On the study's bioinformatics: Within the assay, amplification of reference gene primers was used to estimate how many nucleated cells each sample contained. To quantify the absolute abundance of each unique TCRbeta CDR3 rearrangement, sequence reads were collapsed and filtered. For each sample, productive Simpson clonality was calculated as the square root of Simpson's diversity index across productive rearrangements. This is the immuneACCESS table as TCRdb keeps it, with only in-frame sequences that have V and J called. A part of the clones is gone; compared with another copy, unresolved V genes explain less than half, and the rest is unexplained. The D gene and trimming were derived from the DNA, and the V and J assignments and clone size from that table. Counted in this sample were 200,000 to 250,000 clones; about 86% of them appeared once. The ten largest clones add up to 3.5% to 4% of the sample.

Material: PBMCs or T cells enriched from blood (not recorded which). The TCR originated in a woman in her 40s with acute COVID-19.

This receptor carries the CDR3 CASSSVAGGETQYF. The DNA sequence is TGTGCCAGCAGTTCGGTAGCGGGAGGGGAGACCCAGTACTTC. The chain couples TRBV27 to TRBJ2-5; TRBD2 aligns with 11 central bases. The germline V gene (reference sequence) yields MNHEY for CDR1 and SMNVEV for CDR2. Inclusive of the bounding cysteine and phenylalanine, the CDR3 is 14 residues long. Of all the DNA, just the CDR3 is kept, 42 bases in frame from base 1. Here V drops 4 bases and J drops 5 bases, and the junction holds 3 bases not matched to any gene.